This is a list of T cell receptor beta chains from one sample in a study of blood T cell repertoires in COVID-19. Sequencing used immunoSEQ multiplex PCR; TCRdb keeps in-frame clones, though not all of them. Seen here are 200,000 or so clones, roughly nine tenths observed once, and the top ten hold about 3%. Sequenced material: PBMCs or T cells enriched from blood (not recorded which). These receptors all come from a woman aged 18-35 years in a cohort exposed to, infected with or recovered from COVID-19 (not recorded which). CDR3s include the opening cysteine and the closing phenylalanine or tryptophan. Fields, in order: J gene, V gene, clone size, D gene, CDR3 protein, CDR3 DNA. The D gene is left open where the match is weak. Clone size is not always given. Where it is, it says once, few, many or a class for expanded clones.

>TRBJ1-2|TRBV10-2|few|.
CASSESSGYGYTF
TGCGCCAGCAGTGAGTCGTCAGGGTATGGCTACACCTTC
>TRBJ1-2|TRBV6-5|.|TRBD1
CASSPDRGYGYTF
TGTGCCAGCAGTCCCGACAGGGGGTATGGCTACACCTTC
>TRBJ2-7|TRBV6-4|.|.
CASSERGGQPYEQYF
TGTGCCAGCAGTGAGAGGGGGGGACAACCCTACGAGCAGTACTTC
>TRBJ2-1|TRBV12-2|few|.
CASRLALRDNGLFSNHNEQFF
TGTGCAAGTCGCTTAGCGCTTCGGGACAACGGACTGTTCTCGAACCACAATGAGCAGTTCTTC
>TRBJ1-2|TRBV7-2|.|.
CASSRTVTSNYGYTF
TGTGCCAGCAGCCGGACAGTCACGAGTAACTATGGCTACACCTTC
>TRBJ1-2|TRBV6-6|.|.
CAGGSGGYTF
TGTGCCGGGGGCTCGGGTGGCTACACCTTC
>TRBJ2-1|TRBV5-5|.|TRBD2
CASSLWSSGTSIPTGQFF
TGTGCCAGCAGCTTGTGGTCTAGCGGTACTTCCATCCCCACCGGACAGTTCTTC
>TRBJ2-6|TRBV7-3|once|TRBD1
CASSLTGLAGANVLTF
TGTGCCAGCAGCCTGACAGGGCTGGCCGGGGCCAACGTCCTGACTTTC
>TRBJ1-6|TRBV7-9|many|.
CASSSQGGSPLHF
TGTGCCAGCAGCTCCCAGGGAGGTTCACCCCTCCACTTT
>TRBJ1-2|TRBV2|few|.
CASQDAYRGGYTF
TGTGCCAGTCAGGACGCTTACCGGGGTGGCTACACCTTC
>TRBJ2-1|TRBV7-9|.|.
CASSLVGVGENEQFF
TGTGCCAGCAGCTTAGTTGGAGTGGGAGAAAATGAGCAGTTCTTC
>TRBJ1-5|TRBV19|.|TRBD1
CASSLTGYSNQPQHF
TGTGCCAGTAGTTTGACAGGGTATAGCAATCAGCCCCAGCATTTT
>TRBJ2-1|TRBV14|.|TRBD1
CASSPPGTVYNEQFF
TGTGCCAGCAGCCCTCCCGGGACAGTCTACAATGAGCAGTTCTTC
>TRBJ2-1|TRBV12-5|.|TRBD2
CASGFGTTYNEQFF
TGTGCTAGTGGTTTCGGGACTACTTACAATGAGCAGTTCTTC
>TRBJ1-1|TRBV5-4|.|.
CASSVDQGREAFF
TGTGCCAGCAGCGTAGATCAGGGGCGGGAAGCTTTCTTT
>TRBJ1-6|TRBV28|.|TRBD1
CASSRLDRANSPLHF
TGTGCCAGCAGTCGCCTGGACAGGGCGAATTCACCCCTCCACTTT
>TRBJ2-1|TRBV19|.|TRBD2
CASRLAGAYNEQFF
TGTGCCAGTAGGCTAGCGGGAGCGTACAATGAGCAGTTCTTC
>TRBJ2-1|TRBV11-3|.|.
CASSPSGNEQFF
TGTGCCAGCAGCCCTAGTGGTAATGAGCAGTTCTTC
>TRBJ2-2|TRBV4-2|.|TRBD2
CASSLGLAGGMNTGELFF
TGTGCCAGCAGTCTTGGACTAGCGGGGGGAATGAACACCGGGGAGCTGTTTTTT
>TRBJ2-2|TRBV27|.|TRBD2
CASSVTSGGTGELFF
TGTGCCAGCAGTGTCACTAGCGGGGGCACCGGGGAGCTGTTTTTT
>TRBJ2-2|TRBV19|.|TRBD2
CATRWGLAGRGGELFF
TGTGCCACCCGATGGGGCCTAGCGGGGCGAGGCGGGGAGCTGTTTTTT
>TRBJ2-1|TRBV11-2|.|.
CASSSRISSSYNEQFF
TGTGCCAGCAGCTCGAGGATCTCGAGCTCCTACAATGAGCAGTTCTTC
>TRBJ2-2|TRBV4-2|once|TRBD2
CASSQSTSGGRGSGELFF
TGTGCCAGCAGCCAATCTACTAGCGGGGGTCGGGGCTCCGGGGAGCTGTTTTTT